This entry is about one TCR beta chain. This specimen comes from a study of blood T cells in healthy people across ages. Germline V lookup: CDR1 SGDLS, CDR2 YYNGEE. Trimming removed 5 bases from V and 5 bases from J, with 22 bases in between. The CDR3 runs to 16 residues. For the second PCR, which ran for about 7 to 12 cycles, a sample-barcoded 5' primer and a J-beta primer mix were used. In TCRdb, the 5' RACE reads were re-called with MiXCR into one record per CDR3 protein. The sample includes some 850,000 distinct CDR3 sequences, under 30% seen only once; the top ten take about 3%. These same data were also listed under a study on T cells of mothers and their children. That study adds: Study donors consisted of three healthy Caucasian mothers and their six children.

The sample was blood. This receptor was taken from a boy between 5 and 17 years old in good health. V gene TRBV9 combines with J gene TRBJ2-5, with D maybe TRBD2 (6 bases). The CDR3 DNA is TGTGCCAGCAGTTCCTCCGGGATTAGGGCGGGGGAGACCCAGTACTTC. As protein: CASSSSGIRAGETQYF.